This T cell receptor beta chain was recorded in a study of blood T cells in healthy people across ages. A second about 6 to 12 cycle PCR used barcoded and J-beta primers. TCRdb redid the calling of the 5' RACE reads with MiXCR, one entry per CDR3 protein. The sample lists 780,000 or so distinct CDR3 sequences, more than 20% occurring once. Germline V gene sequence: CDR1 KGHSH, CDR2 LQKENI. The CDR3 has 15 residues. V shed 0 bases and J shed 7 bases, with 10 bases lying between them. The sample also formed part of further work on T cells of mothers and their children.

The rearrangement uses TRBV18 and TRBJ1-6; the D is unclear. This clonotype was obtained from a boy younger than 18 in good health. The sample comprised blood. CDR3 sequence (DNA): TGTGCCAGCTCACCACCGGAAAGGGAGAATTCACCCCTCCACTTT. This codes for CASSPPERENSPLHF. The full variable domain, with the rest looked up from reference TRBV18 and TRBJ1-6, is NAGVMQNPRHLVRRRGQEARLRCSPMKGHSHVYWYRQLPEEGLKFMVYLQKENIIDESGMPKERFSAEFPKEGPSILRIQQVVRGDSAAYFCASSPPERENSPLHFGNGTRLTVT.